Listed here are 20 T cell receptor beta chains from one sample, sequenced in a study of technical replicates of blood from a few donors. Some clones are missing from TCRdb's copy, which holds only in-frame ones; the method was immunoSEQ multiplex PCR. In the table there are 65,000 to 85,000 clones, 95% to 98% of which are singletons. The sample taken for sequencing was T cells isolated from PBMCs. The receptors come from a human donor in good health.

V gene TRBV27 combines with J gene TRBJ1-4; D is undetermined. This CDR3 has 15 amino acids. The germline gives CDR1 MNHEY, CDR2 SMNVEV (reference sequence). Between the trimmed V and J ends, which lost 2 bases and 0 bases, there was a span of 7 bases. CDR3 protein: CASSLRGTTNEKLFF. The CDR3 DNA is TGTGCCAGCAGTTTACGGGGAACAACTAATGAAAAACTGTTTTTT.

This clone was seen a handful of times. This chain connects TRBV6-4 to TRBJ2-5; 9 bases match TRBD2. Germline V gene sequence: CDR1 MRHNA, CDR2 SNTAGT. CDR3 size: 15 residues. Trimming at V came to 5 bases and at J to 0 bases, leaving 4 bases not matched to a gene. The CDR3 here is CASSSVAGDQETQYF. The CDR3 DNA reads TGTGCCAGCAGTTCGGTAGCGGGGGACCAAGAGACCCAGTACTTC.

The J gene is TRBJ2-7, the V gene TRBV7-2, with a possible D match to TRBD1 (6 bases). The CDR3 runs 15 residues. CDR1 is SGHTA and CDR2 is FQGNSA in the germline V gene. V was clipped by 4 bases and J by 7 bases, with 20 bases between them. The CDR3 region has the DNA TGTGCCAGCAGCTCGAGGCCGTCAGACAGGCGGGAGCAGTACTTC. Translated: CASSSRPSDRREQYF.

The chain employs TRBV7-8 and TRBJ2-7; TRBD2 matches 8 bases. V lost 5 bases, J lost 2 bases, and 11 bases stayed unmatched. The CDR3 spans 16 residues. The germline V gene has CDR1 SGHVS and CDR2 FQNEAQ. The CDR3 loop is CASSPLVLADTYEQYF. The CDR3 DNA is TGTGCCAGCAGCCCCCTGGTACTAGCGGACACCTACGAGCAGTACTTC.

The CDR3 loop reads CASSAGLSRVTDTQYF. The CDR3 coding sequence is TGCGCCAGCAGTGCGGGACTTTCGAGGGTCACAGATACGCAGTATTTT. The rearrangement links TRBV10-1 to TRBJ2-3, with D maybe TRBD2 (6 bases). Germline CDR1 reads WNHNN; CDR2 reads SYGVQD (reference sequence). The CDR3 loop spans 16 amino acids. V lost 4 bases to trimming and J lost 2 bases, with 16 bases between them.

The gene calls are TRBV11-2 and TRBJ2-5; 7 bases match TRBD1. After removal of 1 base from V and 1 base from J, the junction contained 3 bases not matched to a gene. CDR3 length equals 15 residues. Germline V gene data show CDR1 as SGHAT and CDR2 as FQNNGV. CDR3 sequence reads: CASSLGGQLQETQYF. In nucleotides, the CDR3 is TGTGCCAGCAGCTTAGGGGGACAGCTCCAAGAGACCCAGTACTTC.

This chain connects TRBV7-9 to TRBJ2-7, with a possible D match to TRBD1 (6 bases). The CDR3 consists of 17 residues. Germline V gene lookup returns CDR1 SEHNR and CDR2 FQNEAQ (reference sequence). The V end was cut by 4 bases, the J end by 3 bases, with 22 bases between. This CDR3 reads CASSSLPTGTTRYEQYF. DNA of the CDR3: TGTGCCAGCAGCTCTCTACCGACAGGAACTACTCGCTACGAGCAGTACTTC.

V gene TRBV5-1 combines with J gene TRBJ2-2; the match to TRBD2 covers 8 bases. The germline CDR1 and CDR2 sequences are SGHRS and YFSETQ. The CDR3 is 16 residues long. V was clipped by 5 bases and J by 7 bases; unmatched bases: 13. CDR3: CASSGAGDLSHGELFF. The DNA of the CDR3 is TGCGCCAGCAGTGGAGCGGGAGACCTCTCCCACGGGGAGCTGTTTTTT.

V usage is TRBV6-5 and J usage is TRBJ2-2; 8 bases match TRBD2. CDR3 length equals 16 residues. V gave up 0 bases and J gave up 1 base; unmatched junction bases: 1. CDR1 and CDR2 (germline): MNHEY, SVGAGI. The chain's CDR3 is CASSYSGTRNTGELFF. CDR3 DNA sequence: TGTGCCAGCAGTTACTCCGGGACTAGGAACACCGGGGAGCTGTTTTTT.

Here the CDR3 DNA reads TGTGCCAGTCGGTCCCGCTTACCTCCGAACACTGAAGCTTTCTTT. Translation: CASRSRLPPNTEAFF. The chain links TRBV19 to TRBJ1-1; D is unclear. The germline V gene has CDR1 LNHDA and CDR2 SQIVND (reference sequence). This CDR3 is built from 15 residues. The V end was cut by 8 bases, the J end by 1 base, with 17 bases between.

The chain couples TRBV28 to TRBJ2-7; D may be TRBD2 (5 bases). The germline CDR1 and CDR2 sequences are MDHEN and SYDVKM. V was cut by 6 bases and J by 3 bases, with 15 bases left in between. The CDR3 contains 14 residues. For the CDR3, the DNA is TGTGCCAGCAGGAAGCCGGGATCCGACTACGAGCAGTACTTC. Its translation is CASRKPGSDYEQYF.

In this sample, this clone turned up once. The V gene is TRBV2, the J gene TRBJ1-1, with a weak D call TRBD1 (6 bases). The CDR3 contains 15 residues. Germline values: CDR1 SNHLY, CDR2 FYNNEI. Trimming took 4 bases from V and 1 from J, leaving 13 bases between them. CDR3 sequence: CASSADSLRNTEAFF. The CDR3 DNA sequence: TGTGCCAGCAGTGCGGACAGTTTACGGAACACTGAAGCTTTCTTT.

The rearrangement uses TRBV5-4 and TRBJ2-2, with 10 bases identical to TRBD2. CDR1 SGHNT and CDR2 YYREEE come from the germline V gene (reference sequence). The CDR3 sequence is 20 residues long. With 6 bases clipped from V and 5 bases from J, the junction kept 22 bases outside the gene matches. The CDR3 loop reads CASILDSGRLVLPGTGELFF. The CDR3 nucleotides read TGTGCCAGCATCCTAGATAGCGGGAGGCTAGTATTGCCGGGGACCGGGGAGCTGTTTTTT.

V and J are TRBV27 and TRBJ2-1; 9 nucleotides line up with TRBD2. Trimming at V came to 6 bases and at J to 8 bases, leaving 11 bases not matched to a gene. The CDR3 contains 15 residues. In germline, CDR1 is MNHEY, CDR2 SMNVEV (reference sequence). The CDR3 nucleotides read TGTGCCAGCAGCTATAGCGGGAGTAGGTTCTATGAGCAGTTCTTC. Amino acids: CASSYSGSRFYEQFF.

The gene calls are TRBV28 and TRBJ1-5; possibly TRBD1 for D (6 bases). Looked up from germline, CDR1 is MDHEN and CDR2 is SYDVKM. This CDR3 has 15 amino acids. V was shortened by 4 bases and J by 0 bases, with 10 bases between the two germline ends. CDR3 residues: CASSSQGYSNQPQHF. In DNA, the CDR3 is TGTGCCAGCAGTTCACAGGGTTATAGCAATCAGCCCCAGCATTTT.

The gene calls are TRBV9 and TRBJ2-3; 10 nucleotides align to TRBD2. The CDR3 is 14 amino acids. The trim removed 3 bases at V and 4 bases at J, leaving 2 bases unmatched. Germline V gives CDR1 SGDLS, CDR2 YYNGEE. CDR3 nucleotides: TGTGCCAGCAGCGCTAGCGGGAGAGCAGATACGCAGTATTTT. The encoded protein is CASSASGRADTQYF.

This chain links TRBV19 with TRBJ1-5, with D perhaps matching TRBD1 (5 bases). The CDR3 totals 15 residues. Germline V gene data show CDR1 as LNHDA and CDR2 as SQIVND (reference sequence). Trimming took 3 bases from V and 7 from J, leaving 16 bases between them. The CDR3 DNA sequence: TGTGCCAGTAGTATTAACGGGGGTGGATGGCAGCCCCAGCATTTT. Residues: CASSINGGGWQPQHF.

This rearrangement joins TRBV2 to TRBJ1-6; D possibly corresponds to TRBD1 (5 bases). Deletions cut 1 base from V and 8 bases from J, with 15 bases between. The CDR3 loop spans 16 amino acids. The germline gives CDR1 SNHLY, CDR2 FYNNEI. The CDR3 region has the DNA TGTGCCAGCAGTGAAGGGGTCTCCTCAGGGTATTCACCCCTCCACTTT. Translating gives CASSEGVSSGYSPLHF.

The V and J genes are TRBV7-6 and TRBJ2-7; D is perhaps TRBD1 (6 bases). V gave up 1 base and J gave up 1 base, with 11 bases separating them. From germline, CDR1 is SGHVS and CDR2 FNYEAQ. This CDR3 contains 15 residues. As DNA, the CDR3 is TGTGCCAGCAGCTTAGACCAGGGGAGTTCCTACGAGCAGTACTTC. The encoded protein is CASSLDQGSSYEQYF.

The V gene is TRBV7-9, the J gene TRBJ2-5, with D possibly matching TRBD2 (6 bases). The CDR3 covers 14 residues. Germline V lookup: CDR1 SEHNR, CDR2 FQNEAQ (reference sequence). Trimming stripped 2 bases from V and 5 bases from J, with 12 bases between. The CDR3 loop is CASSLFGSGETQYF. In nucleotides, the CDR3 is TGTGCCAGCAGCTTATTCGGCAGCGGGGAGACCCAGTACTTC. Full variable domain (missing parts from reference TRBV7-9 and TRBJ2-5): DTGVSQNPRHKITKRGQNVTFRCDPISEHNRLYWYRQTLGQGPEFLTYFQNEAQLEKSRLLSDRFSAERPKGSFSTLEIQRTEQGDSAMYLCASSLFGSGETQYFGPGTRLLVL.